The clone carrying this T cell receptor beta chain came up a few times. This sample was taken from a study of T-cell reconstitution after alpha-beta-depleted transplantation in children. Molecular barcoding with unique molecular identifiers was used for the TCRbeta library. TCRdb used MiXCR to reprocess the PCR reads, holding one entry per CDR3 protein. Of 500,000 or so distinct CDR3 sequences in the sample, less than 35% were seen once. The CDR3 is 16 residues long. Germline assignment: CDR1 SGHTA and CDR2 FQGNSA. The V end lost 2 bases, the J end lost 5 bases, and 15 bases lay between the germline ends.

The rearrangement joins TRBV7-2 to TRBJ1-4, with a possible D match to TRBD1 (6 bases). Material: PBMCs from the stem cell graft donor, obtained from the stem cell graft. The clonotype was recovered from a human donor who donated a stem cell graft to a child with aplastic anemia. In nucleotides, the CDR3 is TGTGCCAGCAGCTTACAAGCGGCGAGGGGGAATGAAAAACTGTTTTTT. It translates to CASSLQAARGNEKLFF.